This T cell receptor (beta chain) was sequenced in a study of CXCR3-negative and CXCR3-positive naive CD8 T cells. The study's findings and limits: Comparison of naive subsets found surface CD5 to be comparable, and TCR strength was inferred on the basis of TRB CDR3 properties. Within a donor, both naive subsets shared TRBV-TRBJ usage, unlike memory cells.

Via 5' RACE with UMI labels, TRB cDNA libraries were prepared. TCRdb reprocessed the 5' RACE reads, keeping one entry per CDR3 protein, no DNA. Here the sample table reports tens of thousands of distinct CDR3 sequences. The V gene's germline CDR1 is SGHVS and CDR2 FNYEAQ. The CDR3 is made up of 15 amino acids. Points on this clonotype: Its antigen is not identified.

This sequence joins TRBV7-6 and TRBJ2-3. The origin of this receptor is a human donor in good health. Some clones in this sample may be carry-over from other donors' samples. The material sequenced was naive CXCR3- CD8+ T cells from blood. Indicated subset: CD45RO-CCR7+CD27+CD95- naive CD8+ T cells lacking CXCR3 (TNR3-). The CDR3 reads CASSEEISSTDTQYF.